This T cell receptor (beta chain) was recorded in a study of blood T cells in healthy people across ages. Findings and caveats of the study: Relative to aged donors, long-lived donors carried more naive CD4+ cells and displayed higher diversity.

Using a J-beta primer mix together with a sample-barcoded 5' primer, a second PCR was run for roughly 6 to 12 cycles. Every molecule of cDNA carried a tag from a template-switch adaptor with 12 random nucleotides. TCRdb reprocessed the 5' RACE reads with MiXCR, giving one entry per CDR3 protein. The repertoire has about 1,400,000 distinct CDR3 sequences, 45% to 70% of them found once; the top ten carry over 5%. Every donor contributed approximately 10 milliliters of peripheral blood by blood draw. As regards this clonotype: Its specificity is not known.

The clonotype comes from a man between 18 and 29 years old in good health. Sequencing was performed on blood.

The CDR3 loop reads CASSQARTGTGANEQFF. The CDR3 DNA sequence: TGTGCCAGCAGCCAAGCTAGGACCGGGACAGGGGCCAATGAGCAGTTCTTC. This chain joins TRBV4-2 and TRBJ2-1; 10 bases are shared with TRBD1. The CDR3 length is 17 residues. Germline loops: CDR1 LGHNA, CDR2 YNFKEQ. With V trimmed by 1 base and J by 6 bases, 9 bases remained unmatched.